This T cell receptor (beta chain) was sequenced during a study of control samples from healthy donors and cancer patients. The CDR3 spans 14 residues. From germline, CDR1 is KGHSH and CDR2 LQKENI. Trimming removed 11 bases at V and 3 bases at J, with 19 bases between. Repertoires were generated with immunoSEQ multiplex PCR, while TCRdb's copy carries only in-frame clones and drops some. Of 100,000 to 150,000 clones detected, roughly 90% appear once; the ten largest clones hold approximately 2%. This receptor was taken from a woman aged 45 to 65 in good health. Sample: blood. This chain uses TRBV18 with TRBJ1-2; a possible D gene is TRBD1 (6 bases). CDR3 amino acids: CAGTTGHVDYGYTF. The CDR3 bases are TGTGCCGGAACCACAGGGCATGTTGACTATGGCTACACCTTC.